These 9 T cell receptor beta chains originate from one sample sequenced in a study of blood T cell repertoires in COVID-19. Some clones are missing from TCRdb's copy, which holds only in-frame ones; the method was immunoSEQ multiplex PCR. The sample lists about 140,000 clones; about 80% were seen once. The sequencing input was peripheral blood. These receptors originate from a woman aged 55-69 years with acute or convalescent COVID-19.

The chain combines TRBV2 with TRBJ2-1; maybe TRBD1 (6 bases). The CDR3 spans 14 residues. Germline V gene data show CDR1 as SNHLY and CDR2 as FYNNEI. V was clipped by 11 bases and J by 0 bases, with 14 bases between them. CDR3 region: CAVRGRASYNEQFF. As DNA, the CDR3 is TGTGCCGTCAGGGGACGGGCCTCCTACAATGAGCAGTTCTTC.

The rearrangement uses TRBV12-3 or TRBV12-4 and TRBJ1-5; TRBD1 matches at 7 bases. Trimming removed 6 bases from V and 8 bases from J; junction bases left unmatched: 4. This CDR3 is built from 12 residues. The CDR3 region is CASRLGQKPQHF. In DNA form, the CDR3 reads TGTGCCAGCAGACTGGGACAGAAGCCCCAGCATTTT.

The chain couples TRBV28 to TRBJ1-1; perhaps TRBD1 as D (6 bases). V lost 6 bases and J 10 bases, leaving 15 bases between the germline ends. Germline V gives CDR1 MDHEN, CDR2 SYDVKM. The CDR3 is made up of 12 amino acids. In DNA form, the CDR3 reads TGTGCCAGCAGCGAACACAGGGTTGGAGCTTTCTTT. As protein: CASSEHRVGAFF.

The V gene is TRBV15, the J gene TRBJ1-6; the D gene is possibly TRBD1 (6 bases). Germline CDR1 LNHNV, CDR2 YYDKDF (reference sequence). The CDR3 is 15 residues long. V was trimmed by 0 bases and J by 10 bases, leaving 13 bases between them. The CDR3 is CATSRDTGNSSPLHF. DNA of the CDR3: TGTGCCACCAGCAGAGATACAGGGAATTCCTCACCCCTCCACTTT.

The chain carries TRBV6-5 and TRBJ1-6; 8 bases fit TRBD1. Germline CDR1 MNHEY, CDR2 SVGAGI. The CDR3 spans 14 residues. V dropped 6 bases and J dropped 9; count of bases not matched to a gene: 7. The CDR3 DNA sequence: TGTGCCAGCAGGGACACGACAGGGGCTTCACCCCTCCACTTT. It encodes CASRDTTGASPLHF.

The CDR3 DNA reads as TGTGCCAGCAGTGAATCAAGAGGCTCCACTGGAAACACCATATATTTT. Translation gives CASSESRGSTGNTIYF. The genes are TRBV6-1 and TRBJ1-3; D remains unclear. Per the germline V gene, CDR1 is MNHNS and CDR2 is SASEGT. The CDR3 has 16 residues. V lost 2 bases, J lost 2 bases, and 13 bases lay in between.

The V and J genes are TRBV19 and TRBJ1-2, with 8 bases aligning to TRBD1. The germline V gene encodes CDR1 LNHDA and CDR2 SQIVND (reference sequence). The trim removed 5 bases at V and 7 bases at J, leaving 15 bases unmatched. The CDR3 extends over 16 amino acids. The CDR3 region has the DNA TGTGCCAGTAGTTCCCGGACAGGGCTAAGGGATGGTGGCTACACCTTC. It translates to CASSSRTGLRDGGYTF.

The V gene is TRBV11-2, the J gene TRBJ2-6, with D hard to call. V lost 3 bases and J 3 bases, leaving 3 bases between the germline ends. CDR1 is SGHAT, CDR2 FQNNGV, per germline. This CDR3 comprises 13 residues. The CDR3 bases are TGTGCCAGCAGCTTGAGTGGGGCCAACGTCCTGACTTTC. Protein sequence: CASSLSGANVLTF.

CDR3 amino acids: CASSQGPYLREKLFF. CDR3 DNA: TGTGCCAGCAGCCAAGGTCCGTACCTGCGAGAAAAACTGTTTTTT. The J gene is TRBJ1-4, the V gene TRBV14; D is unclear. The CDR3 totals 15 residues. Between the trimmed V and J ends, which lost 1 base and 8 bases, there was a span of 14 bases. Germline CDR1 reads SGHDN; CDR2 reads FVKESK.